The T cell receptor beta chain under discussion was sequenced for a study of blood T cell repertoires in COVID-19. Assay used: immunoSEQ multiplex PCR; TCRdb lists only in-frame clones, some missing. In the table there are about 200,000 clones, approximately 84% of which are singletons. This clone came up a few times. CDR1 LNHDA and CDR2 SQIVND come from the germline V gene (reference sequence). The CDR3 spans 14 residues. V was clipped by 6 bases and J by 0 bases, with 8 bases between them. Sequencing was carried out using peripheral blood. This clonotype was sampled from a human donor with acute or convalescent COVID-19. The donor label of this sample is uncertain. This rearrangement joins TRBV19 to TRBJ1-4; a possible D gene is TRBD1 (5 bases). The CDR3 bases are TGTGCCAGTAGCACGACAGCAACTAATGAAAAACTGTTTTTT. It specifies CASSTTATNEKLFF.